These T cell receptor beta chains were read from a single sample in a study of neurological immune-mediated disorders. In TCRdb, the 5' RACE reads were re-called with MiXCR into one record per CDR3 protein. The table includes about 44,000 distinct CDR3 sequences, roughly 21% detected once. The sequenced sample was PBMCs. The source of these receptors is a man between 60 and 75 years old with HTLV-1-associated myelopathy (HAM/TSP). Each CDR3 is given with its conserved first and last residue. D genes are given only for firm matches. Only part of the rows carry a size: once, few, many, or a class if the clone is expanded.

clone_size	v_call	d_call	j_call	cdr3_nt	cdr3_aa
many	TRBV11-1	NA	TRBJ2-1	TGTGCCAGCGGGGGCTCCTACAATGAGCAGTTCTTC	CASGGSYNEQFF
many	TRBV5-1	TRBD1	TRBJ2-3	TGCGCCAGCAGTCTCGGACAGGGTAGCACAGATACGCAGTATTTT	CASSLGQGSTDTQYF
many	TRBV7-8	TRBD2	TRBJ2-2	TGTGCCAGCAGCGCACAGACTAGCGGGAGGGCCCACGGGGAGCTGTTTTTT	CASSAQTSGRAHGELFF
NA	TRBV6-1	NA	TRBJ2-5	TGTGCCAGCAGTGAAGTCGGAGAGTCTGAATACTTC	CASSEVGESEYF
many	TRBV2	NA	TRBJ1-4	TGTGCCAGCAGTGAAACCCGTCAGGGAGGAAAACTGTTTTTT	CASSETRQGGKLFF
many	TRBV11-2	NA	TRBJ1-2	TGTGCCAGCAGTAAGCATAGGGGCGATACCGCCGGCTACACCTTC	CASSKHRGDTAGYTF
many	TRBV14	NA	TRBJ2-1	TGTGCCAGCAGCCTAATGGGCGGCAGCTCCTACAATGAGCAGTTCTTC	CASSLMGGSSYNEQFF
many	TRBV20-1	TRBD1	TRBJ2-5	TGCAGTGCTACGGACAGGCCCAGGGGGACCCAGTACTTC	CSATDRPRGTQYF
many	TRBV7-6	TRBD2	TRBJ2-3	TGTGCCAGCAGCTTAGCTGCGGGGGGAAGGGGCACAGATACGCAGTATTTT	CASSLAAGGRGTDTQYF
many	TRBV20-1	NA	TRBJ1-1	TGCAGTGCTAGGAGGGAGGGCCCGCGGACTGAAGCTTTCTTT	CSARREGPRTEAFF
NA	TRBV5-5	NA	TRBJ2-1	TGTGCCAGCAGCTTGACTTCAGTGGAGGTTGAGCAGTTCTTC	CASSLTSVEVEQFF
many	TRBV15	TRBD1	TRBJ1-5	TGTGCCACCAGCCTTGACAGGGCGGGCAATCAGCCCCAGCATTTT	CATSLDRAGNQPQHF
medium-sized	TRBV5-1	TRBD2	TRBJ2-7	TGCGCCAGCAGCTTTCTGGGAGGGGATTACGAGCAGTACTTC	CASSFLGGDYEQYF
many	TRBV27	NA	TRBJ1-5	TGTGCCAGCAGTTTATCGGGGGGTAGGGGTCAGCCCCAGCATTTT	CASSLSGGRGQPQHF
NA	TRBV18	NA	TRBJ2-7	TGTGCCAGCTCTTCCGACAGGAACTCCTACGAGCAGTACTTC	CASSSDRNSYEQYF
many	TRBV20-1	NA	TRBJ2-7	TGCAGTGCCGCTGTTGGGGGTGTCAACGAGCAGTACTTC	CSAAVGGVNEQYF
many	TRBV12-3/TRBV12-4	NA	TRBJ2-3	TGTGCCAGCAGTTTACAGTCGTTGGGCACAGATACGCAGTATTTT	CASSLQSLGTDTQYF
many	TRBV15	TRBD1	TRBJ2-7	TGTGCGACGGGCAGGGGGCGAGCGGGTAGAAACGAGCAGTACTTC	CATGRGRAGRNEQYF
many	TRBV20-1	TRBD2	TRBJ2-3	TGCAGTGCTAGTATAGCGGGGACAGATACGCAGTATTTT	CSASIAGTDTQYF
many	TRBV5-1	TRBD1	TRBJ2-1	TGCGCCAGCAGCTTACCCCGACAGGGGTCCTCCTACAATGAGCAGTTCTTC	CASSLPRQGSSYNEQFF
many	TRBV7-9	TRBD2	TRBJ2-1	TGTGCCAGCAGCCGGACTAGCGGGAGCGATGAGCAGTTCTTC	CASSRTSGSDEQFF
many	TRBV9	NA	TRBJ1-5	TGTGCCAGCAGCGCGACCCCGGCCCAGCCCCAGCATTTT	CASSATPAQPQHF
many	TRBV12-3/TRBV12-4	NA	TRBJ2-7	TGTGCCAGCAGTCTACAGGGTAGGGGCTACGAGCAGTACTTC	CASSLQGRGYEQYF
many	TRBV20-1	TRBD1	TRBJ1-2	TGCAGTGCTATGACAGGGAACTACACCTTC	CSAMTGNYTF
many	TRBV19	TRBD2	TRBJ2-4	TGTGCCATTTTGTACGGGACTAAGTACTTC	CAILYGTKYF
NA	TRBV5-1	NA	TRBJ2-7	TGCGCCAGCAGCTTGGCCCCCTCCCTTCTCTACGAGCAGTACTTC	CASSLAPSLLYEQYF
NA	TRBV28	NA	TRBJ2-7	TGTGCCAGCAGCCCGACGGGAGTCTCCTATGAGCAGTACTTC	CASSPTGVSYEQYF
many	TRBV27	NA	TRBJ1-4	TGTGCCAACCGGGGGGAAATGGGAAAACTGTTTTTT	CANRGEMGKLFF
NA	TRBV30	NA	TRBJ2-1	TGTGCCTGGAGCACATTGGATGAGCAGTTCTTC	CAWSTLDEQFF
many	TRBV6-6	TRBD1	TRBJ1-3	TGTGCCAGCAGTTACGGACAGGGAAACTCTGGAAACACCATATATTTT	CASSYGQGNSGNTIYF
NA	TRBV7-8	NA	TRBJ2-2	TGTGCCAGCAGCCGGACAGCGCTTACGAACACCGGGGAGCTGTTTTTT	CASSRTALTNTGELFF
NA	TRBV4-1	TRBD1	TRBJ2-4	TGCGCCAGCAGCCAAGGCGTCAGGGGGCTCCAAACCAAAAACATTCAGTACTTC	CASSQGVRGLQTKNIQYF
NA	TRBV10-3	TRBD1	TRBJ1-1	TGTGCCATCAGTACCCCGGGACAGGGAAACACTGAAGCTTTCTTT	CAISTPGQGNTEAFF
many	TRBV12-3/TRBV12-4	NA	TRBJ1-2	TGTGCCAGCAGTTTAGGTAGAGGGACGGTTTTTGGCTACACCTTC	CASSLGRGTVFGYTF
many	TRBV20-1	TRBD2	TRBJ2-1	TGCAGTGCTAGACACGCCGGGACTAGCGCATCCAATGAGCAGTTCTTC	CSARHAGTSASNEQFF
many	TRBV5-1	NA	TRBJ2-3	TGCGCCAGCAGCCTCGGACCTGTAACTCTTTTAAGCACAGATACGCAGTATTTT	CASSLGPVTLLSTDTQYF
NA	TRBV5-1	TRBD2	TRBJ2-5	TGCGCCAGCAGCTTGGGTAGCGGGAGAGTAGAGACCCAGTACTTC	CASSLGSGRVETQYF
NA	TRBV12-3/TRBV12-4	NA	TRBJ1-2	TGTGCCAGCAAACTCCGGGCAGGGGTAAACTATGGCTACACCTTC	CASKLRAGVNYGYTF
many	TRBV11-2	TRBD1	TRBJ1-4	TGTGCCAGCAGCTTCGGACAGGGAAGAAATGAAAAACTGTTTTTT	CASSFGQGRNEKLFF
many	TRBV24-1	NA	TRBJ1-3	TGTGCCACCAGTGCCAGCTCTGGAAACACCATATATTTT	CATSASSGNTIYF
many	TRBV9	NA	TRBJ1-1	TGTGCCAGCAGCGCGGAGGGGTGGGGGTACACTGAAGCTTTCTTT	CASSAEGWGYTEAFF
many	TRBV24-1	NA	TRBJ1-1	TGTGCCACCAGTCGAGAGTCAGGGGTGAACACTGAAGCTTTCTTT	CATSRESGVNTEAFF
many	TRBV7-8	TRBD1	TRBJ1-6	TGTGCCAGCAGCTTATGGGACAGCTCCTATAATTCACCCCTCCACTTT	CASSLWDSSYNSPLHF
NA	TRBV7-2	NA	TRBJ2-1	TGTGCCAGCAGCTTGGGGACTGGGCTTAAGGGTGAGCAGTTCTTC	CASSLGTGLKGEQFF
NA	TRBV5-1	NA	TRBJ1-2	TGCGCCAGCCAGGACGGCGTCATCCTCTCCTATGGCTACACCTTC	CASQDGVILSYGYTF
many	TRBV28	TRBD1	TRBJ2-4	TGTGCCAGCTTTTCCCACTCACGGACAGGGGTGGCCAAAAACATTCAGTACTTC	CASFSHSRTGVAKNIQYF
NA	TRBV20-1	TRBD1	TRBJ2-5	TGCAGTGCTAGAGAGCACAGGGGGCCCCAAGAGACCCAGTACTTC	CSAREHRGPQETQYF
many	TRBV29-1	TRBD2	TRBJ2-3	TGCAGCGCAAGGACTAGCGGGAACACAGATACGCAGTATTTT	CSARTSGNTDTQYF
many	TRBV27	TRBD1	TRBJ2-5	TGTGCCAGCAGCCTTTTGGGACAGTTCCAAGAGACCCAGTACTTC	CASSLLGQFQETQYF
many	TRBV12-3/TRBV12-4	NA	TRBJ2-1	TGTGCCAGCACCAAAGGCGGCGGCAGGGTGGACAATGAGCAGTTCTTC	CASTKGGGRVDNEQFF
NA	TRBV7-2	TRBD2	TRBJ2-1	TGTGCCAGCAGCTTATGGGACTACCCCTACAATGAGCAGTTCTTC	CASSLWDYPYNEQFF
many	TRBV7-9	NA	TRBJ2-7	TGTGCCAGCAGCTTAAGCGGCACCCTGCCTGTCGAGCAGTACTTC	CASSLSGTLPVEQYF
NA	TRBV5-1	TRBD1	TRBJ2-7	TGCGCCAGCAGCTTGGATGGGACAGGGGCCTACGAGCAGTACTTC	CASSLDGTGAYEQYF
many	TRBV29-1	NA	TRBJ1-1	TGCAGCGTTCAGGGACGCGGGCGGGGGAACACTGAAGCTTTCTTT	CSVQGRGRGNTEAFF
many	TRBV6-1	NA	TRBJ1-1	TGTGCCAGCAGTGATATCTCTCGAGTCGCTGAAGCTTTCTTT	CASSDISRVAEAFF
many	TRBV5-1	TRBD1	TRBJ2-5	TGCGCCAGCAGCGAGACAGGGCCCGGGGAGACCCAGTACTTC	CASSETGPGETQYF
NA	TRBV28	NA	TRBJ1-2	TGTGCCAGCAGTCCCTCGTACACAATGGGCCTGGGTGGCTACACCTTC	CASSPSYTMGLGGYTF
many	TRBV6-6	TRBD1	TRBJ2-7	TGTGCCAGCAGTTACGGACAGGGGAGGAGGGAGCAGTACTTC	CASSYGQGRREQYF
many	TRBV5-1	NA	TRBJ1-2	TGCGCCAGCAGCTTCAGAGGGGGTGAGGGCTACACCTTC	CASSFRGGEGYTF
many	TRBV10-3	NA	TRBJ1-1	TGTGCCATCAGGGGGTCCCACCGCCTCACTGAAGCTTTCTTT	CAIRGSHRLTEAFF